What follows are 32 T cell receptor beta chains derived from one specimen sequenced in a study of cytomegalovirus exposure and HLA in healthy donors. The PCR used 60 Vbeta and 13 Jbeta primers. The table came from immunoSEQ multiplex PCR; TCRdb's copy has only in-frame clones and leaves some out. Here the sample spans approximately 170,000 clones, approximately 73% being singletons. Sequencing used PBMCs. The receptors were gathered from a man in his fifties or sixties in good health and CMV-seronegative.

The genes are TRBV29-1 and TRBJ1-5; D not certain. The germline gives CDR1 SQVTM, CDR2 ANQGSEA. This CDR3 is built from 13 residues. V shed 4 bases and J shed 4 bases, with 11 bases lying between them. The DNA of the CDR3 is TGCAGCGTTGTGGAGGGTGCGAATCAGCCCCAGCATTTT. Amino acid sequence: CSVVEGANQPQHF. The full variable domain, with the rest looked up from reference TRBV29-1 and TRBJ1-5, is SAVISQKPSRDICQRGTSLTIQCQVDSQVTMMFWYRQQPGQSLTLIATANQGSEATYESGFVIDKFPISRPNLTFSTLTVSNMSPEDSSIYLCSVVEGANQPQHFGDGTRLSIL.

V is TRBV7-9 and J is TRBJ1-5; D ambiguous. The CDR3 is made up of 15 amino acids. Germline assignment: CDR1 SEHNR and CDR2 FQNEAQ (reference sequence). V was trimmed by 3 bases and J by 4 bases, leaving 13 bases between them. The CDR3 DNA follows: TGTGCCAGCAGCTTCGGAACAGAAGCTAATCAGCCCCAGCATTTT. Encoded protein: CASSFGTEANQPQHF.

The chain links TRBV5-1 to TRBJ2-7; 11 positions agree with TRBD2. V dropped 3 bases and J dropped 0; count of bases not matched to a gene: 5. This CDR3 spans 16 amino acids. The germline gives CDR1 SGHRS, CDR2 YFSETQ. The CDR3 nucleotides are TGCGCCAGCAGCTCCGGAGGGACTAGCGGCTCCTACGAGCAGTACTTC. Translated, it gives CASSSGGTSGSYEQYF.

J is TRBJ1-1 and V is TRBV5-6; D ambiguous. Trimming stripped 2 bases from V and 8 bases from J, with 7 bases between. The length of the CDR3 is 11 residues. CDR1 and CDR2 from the germline V gene are SGHDT and YYEEEE. CDR3 amino acids: CASSLSGEAFF. The CDR3 coding sequence is TGTGCCAGCAGCTTATCGGGGGAAGCTTTCTTT.

The V gene is TRBV9, the J gene TRBJ2-5; TRBD1 matches 8 bases. The CDR3 spans 15 residues. With 4 bases clipped from V and 4 bases from J, the junction kept 9 bases outside the gene matches. Looked up from germline, CDR1 is SGDLS and CDR2 is YYNGEE. The CDR3 sequence is CASSPRAGGSETQYF. The CDR3 coding sequence is TGTGCCAGCAGCCCACGGGCAGGGGGCTCAGAGACCCAGTACTTC.

The chain recombines TRBV6-6 with TRBJ1-5, with TRBD1 identical over 11 bases. The junction had 7 bases not matched to a gene; V was cut back by 2 bases and J by 7 bases. This CDR3 contains 16 residues. From germline, CDR1 is MNHNY and CDR2 SVGAGI (reference sequence). DNA for the CDR3: TGTGCCAGCAGTTACGCGGACAGGGGGCCCCTCCAGCCCCAGCATTTT. Its translation: CASSYADRGPLQPQHF.

This clone was counted only a few times. V and J are TRBV10-1 and TRBJ1-1; maybe TRBD1 (6 bases). The CDR3 runs to 16 residues. CDR1 is WNHNN and CDR2 is SYGVQD in the germline V gene (reference sequence). V was cut by 0 bases and J by 4 bases, with 15 bases left in between. This chain's CDR3 is CASSESDSGWGTEAFF. The CDR3 DNA reads TGCGCCAGCAGTGAGTCGGACAGCGGCTGGGGCACTGAAGCTTTCTTT.

This clone has more than one count but fewer than ten. This chain uses TRBV7-9 with TRBJ1-1, with D unresolved. Germline CDR1 SEHNR, CDR2 FQNEAQ (reference sequence). Trimming cost V 1 base and J 4 bases, with 7 bases left between them. This CDR3 is 13 amino acids long. The CDR3 protein is CASSLEGGTEAFF. CDR3 DNA sequence: TGTGCCAGCAGCTTAGAGGGAGGCACTGAAGCTTTCTTT.

The chain employs TRBV28 and TRBJ1-2; possibly TRBD1 for D (5 bases). Germline assignment: CDR1 MDHEN and CDR2 SYDVKM. The V end was cut by 6 bases, the J end by 2 bases, with 13 bases between. The CDR3 length is 14 residues. This chain's CDR3 is CASSLDSGNYGYTF. Here the CDR3 DNA reads TGTGCCAGCAGCTTGGATTCAGGGAACTATGGCTACACCTTC.

CDR3 amino acids: CASSYSGGGSDTQYF. The CDR3 DNA reads as TGTGCCAGCAGCTATAGCGGGGGGGGATCAGATACGCAGTATTTT. This rearrangement joins TRBV4-2 to TRBJ2-3; 11 bases are shared with TRBD2. After removal of 5 bases from V and 4 bases from J, the junction contained 5 bases not matched to a gene. The CDR3 contains 15 residues. Germline CDR1 reads LGHNA; CDR2 reads YNFKEQ.

The chain has TRBV19 and TRBJ1-3; TRBD1 matches at 9 bases. There are 15 residues in the CDR3. Per germline, CDR1 LNHDA and CDR2 SQIVND (reference sequence). V dropped 6 bases and J dropped 2; count of bases not matched to a gene: 5. The CDR3 spells CASSLQGATGNTIYF. The DNA for the CDR3 is TGTGCCAGTAGCCTACAGGGGGCGACTGGAAACACCATATATTTT.

The genes are TRBV27 and TRBJ1-5; 8 bases are shared with TRBD1. This CDR3 is 14 amino acids long. J lost 3 bases, V lost 7 bases, and 5 bases had no gene match. CDR1 is MNHEY and CDR2 is SMNVEV in the germline V gene (reference sequence). CDR3 nucleotides: TGTGCCAGCACCGCAGGGGGCTTCAATCAGCCCCAGCATTTT. As protein: CASTAGGFNQPQHF.

The CDR3 is CASSNGGGGALDTQYF. CDR3 coding DNA: TGTGCCAGCAGCAATGGTGGCGGGGGGGCTTTGGATACGCAGTATTTT. The V and J genes are TRBV21-1 and TRBJ2-3; whether TRBD2, the table's D call, matches the DNA was not checked. TRBV21-1 is a listed pseudogene. This CDR3 spans 16 amino acids.

The rearrangement joins TRBV5-8 to TRBJ1-6; TRBD1 matches at 7 bases. Germline trimming cut 4 bases from V and 3 bases from J; bases unmatched to any gene: 4. The CDR3 spans 15 residues. Germline V gene data show CDR1 as SGHTS and CDR2 as YDEGEE. The CDR3 DNA sequence: TGTGCCAGCAGCAGGGGGACAGTCTATAATTCACCCCTCCACTTT. This codes for CASSRGTVYNSPLHF. Drawing the rest from reference TRBV5-8 and TRBJ1-6, the complete variable domain is EAGVTQSPTHLIKTRGQQATLRCSPISGHTSVYWYQQALGLGLQFLLWYDEGEERNRGNFPPRFSGRQFPNYSSELNVNALELEDSALYLCASSRGTVYNSPLHFGNGTRLTVT.

The rearrangement uses TRBV19 and TRBJ2-5, with D uncertain. The CDR3 length is 13 residues. Germline lookup yields CDR1 LNHDA and CDR2 SQIVND (reference sequence). Trimming took off 7 bases at V and 3 bases at J, with 12 bases between the two ends. CDR3 nucleotide sequence: TGTGCCAGTACCCCGGGTGGAGAAGAGACCCAGTACTTC. Amino acid sequence: CASTPGGEETQYF. The full variable domain, completed using reference TRBV19 and TRBJ2-5, is DGGITQSPKYLFRKEGQNVTLSCEQNLNHDAMYWYRQDPGQGLRLIYYSQIVNDFQKGDIAEGYSVSREKKESFPLTVTSAQKNPTAFYLCASTPGGEETQYFGPGTRLLVL.

There are a few counts of this clone. The chain employs TRBV29-1 and TRBJ1-2; no firm D call. The CDR3 extends over 12 amino acids. From germline, CDR1 is SQVTM and CDR2 ANQGSEA. V was pared by 5 bases and J by 4 bases, with 11 bases between. The CDR3 bases are TGCAGCGTTCTCGGAGCTAGCTATGGCTACACCTTC. Amino acid sequence: CSVLGASYGYTF.

The rearrangement uses TRBV9 and TRBJ2-5; D gene uncertain. The CDR3 spans 11 residues. CDR1 and CDR2 from the germline V gene are SGDLS and YYNGEE. V lost 4 bases, J lost 2 bases, and 3 bases lay in between. The CDR3 spells CASSQQETQYF. Written as DNA, the CDR3 is TGTGCCAGCAGCCAGCAAGAGACCCAGTACTTC.

The genes are TRBV10-1 and TRBJ1-2, with 8 bases aligning to TRBD1. The CDR3 contains 13 residues. With 3 bases clipped from V and 7 bases from J, the junction kept 4 bases outside the gene matches. Germline values: CDR1 WNHNN, CDR2 SYGVQD (reference sequence). The CDR3 region is CASSDRGLGGYTF. CDR3 in DNA: TGCGCCAGCAGTGACAGGGGGCTAGGTGGCTACACCTTC.

The V and J genes are TRBV4-2 and TRBJ1-1; no clear D gene. The CDR3 contains 16 residues. CDR1 is LGHNA, CDR2 YNFKEQ, per germline. V lost 2 bases, J lost 4 bases, and 17 bases lay in between. CDR3 region: CASSQNEGLGSTEAFF. The CDR3 region has the DNA TGTGCCAGCAGCCAAAACGAAGGGCTTGGGAGCACTGAAGCTTTCTTT.

The chain links TRBV11-2 to TRBJ1-6; D gene ambiguous. This CDR3 contains 13 residues. Deletions cut 2 bases from V and 9 bases from J, with 8 bases between. CDR1 and CDR2 (germline): SGHAT, FQNNGV. CDR3 nucleotides: TGTGCCAGCAGCTTAAGCCTCTCTTCACCCCTCCACTTT. Amino acid sequence: CASSLSLSSPLHF.

This chain links TRBV19 with TRBJ1-1, with D tentatively TRBD1 (5 bases). Germline assignment: CDR1 LNHDA and CDR2 SQIVND (reference sequence). The V end lost 8 bases, the J end lost 4 bases, and 20 bases lay between the germline ends. The CDR3 has 15 amino acids. The CDR3, as DNA: TGTGCCAGTTCTCAGGGAATGGGTACGGGCACTGAAGCTTTCTTT. Protein sequence: CASSQGMGTGTEAFF.

The V gene is TRBV5-4, the J gene TRBJ2-6; no definite D call. The CDR3 spans 14 residues. Germline CDR1 reads SGHNT; CDR2 reads YYREEE (reference sequence). The V and J ends lost 4 bases and 0 bases respectively, with 5 bases between them. The CDR3 here is CASSRSSGANVLTF. The CDR3 nucleotides are TGTGCCAGCAGCCGGAGCTCTGGGGCCAACGTCCTGACTTTC.

The V gene is TRBV18, the J gene TRBJ1-2; TRBD1 is a possible D gene (6 bases). The CDR3 contains 14 residues. Germline V lookup: CDR1 KGHSH, CDR2 LQKENI. V was cut by 3 bases and J by 5 bases, with 13 bases left in between. CDR3 loop: CASSPPGGTYGYTF. The DNA of the CDR3 is TGTGCCAGCTCACCGCCGGGGGGCACATATGGCTACACCTTC.

Only a few counts were recorded for this clone. The chain couples TRBV5-1 to TRBJ2-7; 7 nucleotides match TRBD1. The CDR3 is made up of 15 amino acids. After removal of 2 bases from V and 4 bases from J, the junction contained 9 bases not matched to a gene. The V gene's germline CDR1 is SGHRS and CDR2 YFSETQ. The CDR3 loop reads CASSLGQARFYEQYF. The CDR3 DNA reads as TGCGCCAGCAGCTTAGGACAGGCCCGCTTTTACGAGCAGTACTTC.

The V call is TRBV5-5, the J call TRBJ1-6, with D uncertain. Trimming left V 1 base short and J 5 bases short, with 4 bases between. CDR3 length: 13 residues. CDR1 and CDR2 (germline): SGHKS, YYEKEE (reference sequence). CDR3 residues: CASSLIDNSPLHF. The CDR3 DNA reads TGTGCCAGCAGCTTGATCGATAATTCACCCCTCCACTTT.

This chain joins TRBV6-4 and TRBJ2-1, with 15 bases identical to TRBD2. The length of the CDR3 is 15 residues. The V segment lost 2 bases and the J segment 7 bases; nucleotides outside the gene matches: 0. CDR1 is MRHNA and CDR2 is SNTAGT in the germline V gene. The CDR3: CASSDGTSGGNEQFF. CDR3 coding DNA: TGTGCCAGCAGTGACGGGACTAGCGGGGGGAATGAGCAGTTCTTC.

This rearrangement joins TRBV6-1 to TRBJ2-1; 14 nucleotides agree with TRBD2. Germline-derived CDR1 and CDR2 are MNHNS and SASEGT. The junction had 5 bases not matched to a gene; V was cut back by 1 base and J by 9 bases. There are 16 residues in the CDR3. DNA for the CDR3: TGTGCCAGCAGTGAAGGGACTAGCGGGGGGCAGGGTGAGCAGTTCTTC. Translated: CASSEGTSGGQGEQFF.

A single count supports this clone. The DNA for the CDR3 is TGTGCCAGTAGTGACGACGGGGGCAATCAGCCCCAGCATTTT. Residues: CASSDDGGNQPQHF. The J gene is TRBJ1-5, the V gene TRBV19, with D unresolved. This CDR3 contains 14 residues. V was clipped by 5 bases and J by 2 bases, with 10 bases between them. Germline assignment: CDR1 LNHDA and CDR2 SQIVND (reference sequence).

The chain uses TRBV18 and TRBJ1-6; the match to TRBD1 covers 10 bases. V trimming: 5 bases; J trimming: 9 bases; junction bases outside the gene matches: 4. The V gene's germline CDR1 is KGHSH and CDR2 LQKENI. This CDR3 spans 14 amino acids. This CDR3 is CASSGDRGSSPLHF. CDR3 nucleotide sequence: TGTGCCAGCTCAGGGGACAGGGGTTCTTCACCCCTCCACTTT.

The chain couples TRBV5-1 to TRBJ1-6; no definite D call. This CDR3 spans 16 amino acids. Per germline, CDR1 SGHRS and CDR2 YFSETQ. V was cut by 2 bases and J by 0 bases, with 9 bases left in between. DNA for the CDR3: TGCGCCAGCAGCTTCCGGGAGAGCTCCTATAATTCACCCCTCCACTTT. Translation gives CASSFRESSYNSPLHF.

This clone has only a few counts. The V call is TRBV10-1, the J call TRBJ2-3; TRBD1 aligns across 12 bases. Germline assignment: CDR1 WNHNN and CDR2 SYGVQD (reference sequence). Trimming took 6 bases from V and 3 from J; bases not matched to a gene: 10. The CDR3 consists of 17 residues. The CDR3 region is CASSDSGTGGATDTQYF. The CDR3 bases are TGCGCCAGCAGCGACTCCGGGACAGGGGGCGCGACAGATACGCAGTATTTT.

V gene TRBV6-4 combines with J gene TRBJ2-3, with 10 nucleotides matching TRBD1. Germline CDR1 reads MRHNA; CDR2 reads SNTAGT. The length of the CDR3 is 16 residues. Unmatched junction bases numbered 10, after V lost 6 bases and J lost 4 bases. CDR3: CASRLSGTGVADTQYF. The DNA for the CDR3 is TGTGCCAGCAGACTTTCCGGGACAGGGGTCGCAGATACGCAGTATTTT.